This record concerns one TCR beta chain sequence. Its cognate antigen is unknown. Using immunoSEQ multiplex PCR, the repertoire was profiled, and TCRdb retains in-frame clones only, with some absent. This table has roughly 55,000 clones, roughly 90% appearing once. The sample originates from a study of T cell responses to AZD1222 COVID-19 vaccine. Study at large: Pooling covered second doses at about 4 or about 12 weeks. Findings and caveats of the study: Only a handful of AZD1222 recipients, several in all, had baseline seropositivity. It should be noted that donors were predominantly white British and more often female, and clonal diversity was possibly underestimated.

The CDR3 runs 14 residues. Germline V lookup: CDR1 GTSNPN, CDR2 SVGIG (reference sequence). After removal of 0 bases from V and 11 bases from J, the junction contained 7 bases not matched to a gene. Here the sequenced sample was peripheral blood, taken on day 0 of AZD1222 vaccination. The V gene is TRBV30, the J gene TRBJ2-1; 10 bases line up with TRBD2. The TCR was taken from an adult in good health. The CDR3 sequence is CAWSVLAGAQKQFF. The CDR3 DNA is TGTGCCTGGAGTGTTCTAGCGGGGGCTCAGAAGCAGTTCTTC.